This TCR beta chain emerged from a study of sequential checkpoint blockade in melanoma. Germline V gives CDR1 LGHNA, CDR2 YSLEER. The germline V and J ends were trimmed by 0 bases and 6 bases, with 12 bases remaining between them. The CDR3 is made up of 14 amino acids. Sample treatment: randomized to nivolumab then ipilimumab (arm A) or the reverse (arm B). Using immunoSEQ multiplex PCR, the repertoire was profiled, and TCRdb retains in-frame clones only, with some absent. The repertoire holds some 9,300 clones, with over 75% as singletons. In its sample, this clone was seen a few times. This TCR was recovered from a human donor with melanoma. V and J are TRBV4-3 and TRBJ2-7; D call uncertain. Source: CD8+ T cells sorted from blood (inferred from file names), taken from a patient given nivolumab and ipilimumab in sequence. CDR3 in amino acids: CASSQDEESGEQYF. In DNA, the CDR3 is TGCGCCAGCAGCCAAGATGAGGAGTCTGGCGAGCAGTACTTC.